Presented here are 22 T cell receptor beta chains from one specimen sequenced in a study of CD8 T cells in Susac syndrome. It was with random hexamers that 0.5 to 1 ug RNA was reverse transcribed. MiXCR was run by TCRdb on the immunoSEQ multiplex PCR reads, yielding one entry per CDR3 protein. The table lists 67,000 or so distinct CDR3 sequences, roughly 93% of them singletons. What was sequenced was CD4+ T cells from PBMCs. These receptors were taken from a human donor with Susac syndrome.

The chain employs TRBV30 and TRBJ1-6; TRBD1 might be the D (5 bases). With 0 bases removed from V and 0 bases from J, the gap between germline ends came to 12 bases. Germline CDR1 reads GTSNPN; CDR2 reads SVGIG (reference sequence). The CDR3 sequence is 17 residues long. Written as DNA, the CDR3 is TGTGCCTGGAGTGTACGACAGTCGACCTCCTATAATTCACCCCTCCACTTT. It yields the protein CAWSVRQSTSYNSPLHF. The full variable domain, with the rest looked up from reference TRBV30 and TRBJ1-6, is SQTIHQWPATLVQPVGSPLSLECTVEGTSNPNLYWYRQAAGRGLQLLFYSVGIGQISSEVPQNLSASRPQDRQFILSSKKLLLSDSGFYLCAWSVRQSTSYNSPLHFGNGTRLTVT.

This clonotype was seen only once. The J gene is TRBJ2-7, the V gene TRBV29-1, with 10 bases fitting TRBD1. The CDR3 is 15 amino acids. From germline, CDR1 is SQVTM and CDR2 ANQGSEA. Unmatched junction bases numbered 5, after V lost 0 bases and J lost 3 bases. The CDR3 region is CSVEDPRTGGYEQYF. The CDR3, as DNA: TGCAGCGTTGAAGATCCACGGACAGGGGGCTACGAGCAGTACTTC.

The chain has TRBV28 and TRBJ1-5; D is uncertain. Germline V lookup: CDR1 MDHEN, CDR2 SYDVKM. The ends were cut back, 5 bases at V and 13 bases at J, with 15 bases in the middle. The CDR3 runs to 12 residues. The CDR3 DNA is TGTGCCAGCAGTCTTCTTCCATCTGCACAGCATTTT. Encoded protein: CASSLLPSAQHF.

The CDR3: CASGGQGLGGANVLTF. The CDR3 bases are TGTGCCAGCGGGGGACAGGGTCTTGGGGGGGCCAACGTCCTGACTTTC. The rearrangement uses TRBV12-3 or TRBV12-4 and TRBJ2-6; 9 nucleotides match TRBD1. The CDR3 is 16 amino acids. With V trimmed by 8 bases and J by 4 bases, 9 bases remained unmatched.

CDR3 DNA sequence: TGTGCCAGCAGCCAATACAGGGGTAATGAGCAGTTCTTC. Its translation is CASSQYRGNEQFF. The J gene is TRBJ2-1, the V gene TRBV3-1, with 7 positions matching TRBD1. J gave up 7 bases and V 2 bases, and 2 bases lay outside the gene matches. The germline V gene has CDR1 LGHDT and CDR2 YNNKEL (reference sequence). This CDR3 has 13 amino acids.

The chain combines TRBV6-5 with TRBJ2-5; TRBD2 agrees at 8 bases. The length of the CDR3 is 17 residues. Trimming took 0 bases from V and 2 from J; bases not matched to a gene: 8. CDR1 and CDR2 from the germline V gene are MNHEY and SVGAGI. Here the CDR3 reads CASSYSIGSGGQETQYF. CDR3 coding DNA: TGTGCCAGCAGTTACTCGATTGGGAGCGGGGGACAAGAGACCCAGTACTTC.

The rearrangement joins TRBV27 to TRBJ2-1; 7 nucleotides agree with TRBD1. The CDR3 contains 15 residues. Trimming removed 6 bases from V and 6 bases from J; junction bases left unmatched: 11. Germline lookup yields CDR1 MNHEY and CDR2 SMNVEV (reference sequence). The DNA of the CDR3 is TGTGCCAGCAGGAGAGACAGGGCCCAGGTCAATGAGCAGTTCTTC. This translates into CASRRDRAQVNEQFF.

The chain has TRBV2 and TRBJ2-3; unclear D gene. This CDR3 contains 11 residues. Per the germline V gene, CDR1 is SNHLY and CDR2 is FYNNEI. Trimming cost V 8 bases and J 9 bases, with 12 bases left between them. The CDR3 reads CASQRDGTQYF. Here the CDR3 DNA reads TGTGCCAGCCAGCGCGATGGGACGCAGTATTTT.

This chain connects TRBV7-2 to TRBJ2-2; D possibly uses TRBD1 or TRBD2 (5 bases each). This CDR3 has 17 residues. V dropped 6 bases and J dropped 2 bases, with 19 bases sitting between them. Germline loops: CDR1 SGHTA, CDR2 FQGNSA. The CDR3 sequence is CASSREGTVGNTGELFF. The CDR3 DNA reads TGTGCCAGCAGTAGGGAAGGGACGGTCGGTAACACCGGGGAGCTGTTTTTT.

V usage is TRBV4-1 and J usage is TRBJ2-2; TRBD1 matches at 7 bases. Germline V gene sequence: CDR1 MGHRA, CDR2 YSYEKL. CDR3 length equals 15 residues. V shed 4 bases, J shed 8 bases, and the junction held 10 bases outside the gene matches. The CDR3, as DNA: TGCGCCAGCAGCCTAGACAGGGATGTGGTGGGGGAGCTGTTTTTT. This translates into CASSLDRDVVGELFF.

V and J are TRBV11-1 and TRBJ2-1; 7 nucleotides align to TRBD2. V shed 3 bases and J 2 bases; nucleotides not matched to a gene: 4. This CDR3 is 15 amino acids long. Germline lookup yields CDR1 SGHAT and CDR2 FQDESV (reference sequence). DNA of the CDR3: TGTGCCAGCAGCTTCAGGCGGGGGACCTACAATGAGCAGTTCTTC. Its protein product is CASSFRRGTYNEQFF. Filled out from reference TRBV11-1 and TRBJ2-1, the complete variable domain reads EAEVAQSPRYKITEKSQAVAFWCDPISGHATLYWYRQILGQGPELLVQFQDESVVDDSQLPKDRFSAERLKGVDSTLKIQPAELGDSAMYLCASSFRRGTYNEQFFGPGTRLTVL.

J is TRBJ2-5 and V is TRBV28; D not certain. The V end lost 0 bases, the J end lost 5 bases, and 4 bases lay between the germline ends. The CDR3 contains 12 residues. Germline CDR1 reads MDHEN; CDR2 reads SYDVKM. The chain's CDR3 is CASSLWGETQYF. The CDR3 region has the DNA TGTGCCAGCAGTTTATGGGGGGAGACCCAGTACTTC. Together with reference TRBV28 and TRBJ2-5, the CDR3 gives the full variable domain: DVKVTQSSRYLVKRTGEKVFLECVQDMDHENMFWYRQDPGLGLRLIYFSYDVKMKEKGDIPEGYSVSREKKERFSLILESASTNQTSMYLCASSLWGETQYFGPGTRLLVL.

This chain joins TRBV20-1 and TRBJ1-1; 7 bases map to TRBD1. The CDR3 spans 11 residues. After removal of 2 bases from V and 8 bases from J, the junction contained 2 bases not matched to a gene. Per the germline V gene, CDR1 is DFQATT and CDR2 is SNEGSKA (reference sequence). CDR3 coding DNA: TGCAGTGCTAGACAGGGACAGGAAGCTTTCTTT. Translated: CSARQGQEAFF.

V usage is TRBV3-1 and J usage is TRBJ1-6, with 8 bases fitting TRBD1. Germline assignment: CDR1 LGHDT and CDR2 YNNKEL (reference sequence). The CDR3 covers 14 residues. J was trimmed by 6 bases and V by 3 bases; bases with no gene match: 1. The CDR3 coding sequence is TGTGCCAGCAGCCATACAGGGGGTAATTCACCCCTCCACTTT. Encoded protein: CASSHTGGNSPLHF. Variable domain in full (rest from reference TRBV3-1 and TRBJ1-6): DTAVSQTPKYLVTQMGNDKSIKCEQNLGHDTMYWYKQDSKKFLKIMFSYNNKELIINETVPNRFSPKSPDKAHLNLHINSLELGDSAVYFCASSHTGGNSPLHFGNGTRLTVT.

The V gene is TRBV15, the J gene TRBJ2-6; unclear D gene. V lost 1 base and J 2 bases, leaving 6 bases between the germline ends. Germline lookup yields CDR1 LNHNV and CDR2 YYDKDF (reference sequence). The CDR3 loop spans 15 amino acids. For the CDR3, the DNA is TGTGCCACCAGCAGAGCGGCGACTGGGGCCAACGTCCTGACTTTC. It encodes CATSRAATGANVLTF.

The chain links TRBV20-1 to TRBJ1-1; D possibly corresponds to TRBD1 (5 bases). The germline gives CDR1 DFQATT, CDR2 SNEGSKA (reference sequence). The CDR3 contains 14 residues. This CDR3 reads CRDTGGGVDTEAFF. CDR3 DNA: TGCAGGGACACCGGAGGAGGTGTGGACACTGAAGCTTTCTTT.

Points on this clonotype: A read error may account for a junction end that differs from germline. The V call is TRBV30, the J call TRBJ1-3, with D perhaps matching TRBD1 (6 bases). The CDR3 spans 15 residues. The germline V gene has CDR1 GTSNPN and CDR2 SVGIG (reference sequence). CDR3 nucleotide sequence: TGTGCCTGGAGTGTCCCGACAGGCTCTGAAAACACCATATATTTT. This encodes CAWSVPTGSENTIYF.

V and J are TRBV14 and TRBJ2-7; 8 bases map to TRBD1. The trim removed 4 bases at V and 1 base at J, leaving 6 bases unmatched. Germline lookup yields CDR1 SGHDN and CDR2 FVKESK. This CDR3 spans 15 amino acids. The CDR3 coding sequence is TGTGCCAGCAGCCCCTGGACAGGGCGGTCCTACGAGCAGTACTTC. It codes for CASSPWTGRSYEQYF.

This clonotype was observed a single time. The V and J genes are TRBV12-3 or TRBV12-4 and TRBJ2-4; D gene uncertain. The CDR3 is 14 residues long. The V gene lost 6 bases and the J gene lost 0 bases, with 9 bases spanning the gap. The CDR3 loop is CASSPSIAKNIQYF. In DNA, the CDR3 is TGTGCCAGCAGCCCGTCCATAGCCAAAAACATTCAGTACTTC.

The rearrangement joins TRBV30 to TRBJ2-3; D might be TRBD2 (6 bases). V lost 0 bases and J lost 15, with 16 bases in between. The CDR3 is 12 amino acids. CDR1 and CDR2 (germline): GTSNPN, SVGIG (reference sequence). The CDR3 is CAWSVPPGTQYF. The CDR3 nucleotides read TGTGCCTGGAGTGTACCCCCCGGGACTCAATATTTT.

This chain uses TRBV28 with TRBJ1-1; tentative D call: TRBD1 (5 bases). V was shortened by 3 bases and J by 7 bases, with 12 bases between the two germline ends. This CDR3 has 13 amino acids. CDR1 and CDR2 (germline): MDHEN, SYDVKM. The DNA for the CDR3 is TGTGCCAGCAGTTTCGTGGGGGAGGATGAAGCTTTCTTT. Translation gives CASSFVGEDEAFF.

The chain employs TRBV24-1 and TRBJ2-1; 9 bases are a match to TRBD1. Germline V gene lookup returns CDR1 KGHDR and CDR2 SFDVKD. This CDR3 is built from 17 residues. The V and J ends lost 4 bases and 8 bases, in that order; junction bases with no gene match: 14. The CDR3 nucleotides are TGTGCCACCAGTGACTACCCAGCGGGACAGGGTCGAGATGAGCAGTTCTTC. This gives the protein CATSDYPAGQGRDEQFF.